The clone carrying this TCR beta chain has a count of ten or more. The antigen is undetermined. These data belong to a study of T cells after yellow fever vaccination. Study findings and constraints: Faster peaking, at day 5 versus 15, marked a secondary response that was weaker. Booster samples showed a return of most primary-vaccination clones (roughly 96% CD4, 85% to 90% CD8).

A process of 5'RACE template switching, which added a universal primer site and UMIs, was used to make TCR cDNA. MiXCR, run by TCRdb on the 5' RACE reads, gives a single entry per CDR3 protein. The table includes roughly 500,000 distinct CDR3 sequences, under 25% detected once. Looked up from germline, CDR1 is SGHNT and CDR2 is YYREEE (reference sequence). The V and J ends lost 4 bases and 2 bases respectively, with 13 bases between them. The CDR3 is made up of 14 amino acids. This chain connects TRBV5-4 to TRBJ2-7, with D possibly TRBD1 on 6 matching bases. Sequenced here: PBMCs, sampled 15 days after the yellow fever booster vaccination. The source of this sequence is a young man who received the YFV17D yellow fever vaccine. Here the CDR3 reads CASSNRDNTYEQYF. Written as DNA, the CDR3 is TGTGCCAGCAGCAACCGGGACAACACCTACGAGCAGTACTTC.